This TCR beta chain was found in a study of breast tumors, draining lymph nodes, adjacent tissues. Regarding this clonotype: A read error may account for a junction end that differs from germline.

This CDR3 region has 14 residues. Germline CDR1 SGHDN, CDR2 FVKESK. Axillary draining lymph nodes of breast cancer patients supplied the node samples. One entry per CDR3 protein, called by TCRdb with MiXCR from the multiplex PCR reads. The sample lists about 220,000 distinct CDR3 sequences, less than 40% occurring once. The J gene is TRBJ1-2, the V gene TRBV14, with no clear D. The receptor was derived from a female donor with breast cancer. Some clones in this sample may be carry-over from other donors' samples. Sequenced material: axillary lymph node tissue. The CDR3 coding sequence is TGTGCCAGCAGCCAGGATTTAGCCCCCTATGGCCACACCTTC. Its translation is CASSQDLAPYGHTF.